A single sample gave rise to the 26 T cell receptor beta chains below, sequenced in a study of OX40 agonist ivuxolimab in advanced cancers. Assay used: immunoSEQ multiplex PCR; TCRdb lists only in-frame clones, some missing. The sample records about 75,000 clones, around 87% being singletons. The source material was CD4+ or CD8+ T cells sorted from blood, sampled in a trial of the OX40 agonist ivuxolimab. These receptor sequences come from an adult with an advanced solid tumor such as melanoma, head and neck, liver or kidney cancer.

The chain combines TRBV5-4 with TRBJ2-1, with 7 bases aligning to TRBD2. This CDR3 has 14 amino acids. V lost 7 bases and J lost 6; bases outside the gene matches: 10. CDR1 SGHNT and CDR2 YYREEE come from the germline V gene (reference sequence). CDR3 DNA: TGTGCCAGCTGCGGGCGGGAGAAGTGCAATGAGCAGTTCTTC. This gives the protein CASCGREKCNEQFF. The full variable domain, completed using reference TRBV5-4 and TRBJ2-1, is ETGVTQSPTHLIKTRGQQVTLRCSSQSGHNTVSWYQQALGQGPQFIFQYYREEENGRGNFPPRFSGLQFPNYSSELNVNALELDDSALYLCASCGREKCNEQFFGPGTRLTVL.

For the CDR3, the DNA is TGTGCCAGCAGCCCCCAAGGGGGCTCGGGGCAGCCCCAGCATTTT. Protein: CASSPQGGSGQPQHF. This sequence joins TRBV7-2 and TRBJ1-5; TRBD1 agrees at 7 bases. This CDR3 region has 15 residues. The V gene end was trimmed by 5 bases and the J gene end by 7 bases; junction bases not matched to a gene: 11. Germline V gene lookup returns CDR1 SGHTA and CDR2 FQGNSA.

This chain joins TRBV6-6 and TRBJ1-2; D unresolved. CDR1 and CDR2 (germline): MNHNY, SVGAGI (reference sequence). Trimming cost V 2 bases and J 4 bases, with 11 bases left between them. There are 14 residues in the CDR3. The CDR3 protein is CASSYRPETYGYTF. The CDR3 DNA is TGTGCCAGCAGTTACCGACCGGAAACCTATGGCTACACCTTC.

CDR3 residues: CASSVGEGATDTQYF. The CDR3 DNA sequence: TGTGCCAGCAGCGTAGGGGAGGGGGCCACAGATACGCAGTATTTT. The rearrangement links TRBV9 to TRBJ2-3, with D perhaps given as TRBD1 or TRBD2 (7 bases each). This CDR3 region has 15 residues. CDR1 SGDLS and CDR2 YYNGEE come from the germline V gene. V was cut by 0 bases and J by 2 bases, with 10 bases left in between.

The V gene is TRBV2, the J gene TRBJ2-7; D perhaps matches TRBD1 (5 bases). CDR1 SNHLY and CDR2 FYNNEI come from the germline V gene. The CDR3 is made up of 19 amino acids. V was trimmed by 5 bases and J by 1 base, leaving 27 bases between them. In DNA, the CDR3 is TGTGCCAGCAGTCCTGGACAAGGATCAACCCTATTTCTTTCCTACGAGCAGTACTTC. It specifies CASSPGQGSTLFLSYEQYF.

In its sample, this clone was seen a few times. The J gene is TRBJ1-1, the V gene TRBV2; D ambiguous. V was shortened by 6 bases and J by 1 base, with 9 bases between the two germline ends. This CDR3 is 13 amino acids long. Per the germline V gene, CDR1 is SNHLY and CDR2 is FYNNEI. CDR3 coding DNA: TGTGCCAGCAGGGAGCAAGCGAACACTGAAGCTTTCTTT. Amino acid sequence: CASREQANTEAFF.

The chain recombines TRBV27 with TRBJ2-1; D is unclear. Germline V gene sequence: CDR1 MNHEY, CDR2 SMNVEV (reference sequence). The CDR3 has 16 amino acids. V was cut by 2 bases and J by 0 bases, with 11 bases left in between. CDR3 sequence (DNA): TGTGCCAGCAGTTTAAAACAGCTAAGCTCCTACAATGAGCAGTTCTTC. This translates into CASSLKQLSSYNEQFF.

The genes are TRBV30 and TRBJ2-2, with 8 bases matching TRBD1. The CDR3 runs 15 residues. Looked up from germline, CDR1 is GTSNPN and CDR2 is SVGIG (reference sequence). V lost 5 bases to trimming and J lost 4 bases; unmatched junction nucleotides: 9. The CDR3 region is CAWQRDRIGTGELFF. The CDR3 region has the DNA TGTGCCTGGCAACGGGACAGGATAGGCACCGGGGAGCTGTTTTTT.

V gene TRBV5-4 combines with J gene TRBJ2-7; TRBD2 aligns across 7 bases. With V trimmed by 4 bases and J by 4 bases, 11 bases remained unmatched. This CDR3 is 15 amino acids long. Germline V gene sequence: CDR1 SGHNT, CDR2 YYREEE (reference sequence). The CDR3 DNA follows: TGTGCCAGCAGCCCTGGTGGCGGGAGTAGGTACGAGCAGTACTTC. It translates to CASSPGGGSRYEQYF.

The chain employs TRBV18 and TRBJ1-1, with TRBD1 matching 7 bases. This CDR3 has 14 residues. Looked up from germline, CDR1 is KGHSH and CDR2 is LQKENI. With V trimmed by 5 bases and J by 3 bases, 6 bases remained unmatched. DNA of the CDR3: TGTGCCAGCTCAGGCCTTACAGGGGACACTGAAGCTTTCTTT. This gives the protein CASSGLTGDTEAFF. Supplemented by reference TRBV18 and TRBJ1-1, the full variable domain reads NAGVMQNPRHLVRRRGQEARLRCSPMKGHSHVYWYRQLPEEGLKFMVYLQKENIIDESGMPKERFSAEFPKEGPSILRIQQVVRGDSAAYFCASSGLTGDTEAFFGQGTRLTVV.

The chain joins TRBV12-5 to TRBJ2-2; TRBD1 is a possible D gene (6 bases). Germline assignment: CDR1 LGHNT and CDR2 FRNRAP. The CDR3 contains 14 residues. V lost 6 bases and J 2 bases, leaving 10 bases between the germline ends. In DNA, the CDR3 is TGTGCTAGTGGCCCAGGGGTCAACACCGGGGAGCTGTTTTTT. Protein product: CASGPGVNTGELFF.

The chain carries TRBV5-4 and TRBJ2-7; the match to TRBD1 covers 7 bases. The CDR3 extends over 14 amino acids. J lost 6 bases, V lost 0 bases, and 6 bases had no gene match. Germline assignment: CDR1 SGHNT and CDR2 YYREEE (reference sequence). The CDR3 loop reads CASSLAYRDSEQYF. CDR3 bases: TGTGCCAGCAGCTTGGCCTACCGGGACAGCGAGCAGTACTTC.

As DNA, the CDR3 is TGTGCCAGCAGCGTACATCGGGGAGGAAACACCATATATTTT. This sequence encodes CASSVHRGGNTIYF. This chain links TRBV9 with TRBJ1-3; no firm D call. This CDR3 comprises 14 residues. Looked up from germline, CDR1 is SGDLS and CDR2 is YYNGEE. V was shortened by 1 base and J by 4 bases, with 9 bases between the two germline ends. The full variable domain, rest sourced from reference TRBV9 and TRBJ1-3, is DSGVTQTPKHLITATGQRVTLRCSPRSGDLSVYWYQQSLDQGLQFLIQYYNGEERAKGNILERFSAQQFPDLHSELNLSSLELGDSALYFCASSVHRGGNTIYFGEGSWLTVV.

This clone appeared a single time. The genes are TRBV7-3 and TRBJ2-7, with 7 bases matching TRBD2. Germline V gene data show CDR1 as SGHTA and CDR2 as FQGTGA. The CDR3 has 12 amino acids. The CDR3 loop is CATPQGGYEQYF. The CDR3 DNA reads TGTGCAACCCCGCAGGGAGGGTACGAGCAGTACTTC.

The V call is TRBV10-1, the J call TRBJ2-7, with D tentatively TRBD1 (6 bases). V dropped 4 bases and J dropped 7 bases, with 17 bases sitting between them. This CDR3 spans 14 amino acids. CDR1 and CDR2 from the germline V gene are WNHNN and SYGVQD (reference sequence). CDR3 sequence: CASSGGPAEKEQYF. CDR3 nucleotides: TGCGCCAGCAGTGGGGGGCCCGCGGAGAAGGAGCAGTACTTC.

The chain has TRBV5-4 and TRBJ1-1; a weak D match, TRBD1 (6 bases). V lost 3 bases to trimming and J lost 0 bases, with 9 bases between them. The germline V gene encodes CDR1 SGHNT and CDR2 YYREEE (reference sequence). This CDR3 contains 14 residues. The chain's CDR3 is CASSSGQLNTEAFF. The CDR3 nucleotides read TGTGCCAGCAGCTCCGGACAGCTGAACACTGAAGCTTTCTTT.

CDR3: CASSQGTSGGSSYEQYF. The CDR3 DNA reads as TGTGCCAGCAGCCAAGGGACTAGCGGGGGGTCCTCCTACGAGCAGTACTTC. V gene TRBV4-2 combines with J gene TRBJ2-7; 14 bases match TRBD2. Unmatched junction bases numbered 2, after V lost 1 base and J lost 0 bases. Germline V gene sequence: CDR1 LGHNA, CDR2 YNFKEQ. The CDR3 runs to 17 residues.

V is TRBV19 and J is TRBJ1-1, with 7 bases aligning to TRBD1. This CDR3 is built from 16 residues. From germline, CDR1 is LNHDA and CDR2 SQIVND (reference sequence). Trimming removed 6 bases from V and 0 bases from J; junction bases left unmatched: 10. CDR3 sequence (DNA): TGTGCCAGTAGCGGGACAGTTAAAATTTTGAACACTGAAGCTTTCTTT. Protein product: CASSGTVKILNTEAFF.

The chain carries TRBV2 and TRBJ2-3, with D hard to call. The ends were cut back, 6 bases at V and 1 base at J, with 11 bases in the middle. The CDR3 totals 14 residues. Germline CDR1 reads SNHLY; CDR2 reads FYNNEI. The CDR3 DNA reads as TGTGCCAGCAGCTCCGGGCAGGGCACAGATACGCAGTATTTT. This gives the protein CASSSGQGTDTQYF.

The chain carries TRBV19 and TRBJ1-1, with 7 bases identical to TRBD1. The CDR3 runs to 15 residues. The germline V gene has CDR1 LNHDA and CDR2 SQIVND (reference sequence). J gave up 0 bases and V 7 bases, and 8 bases lay outside the gene matches. The CDR3 sequence: CASNPTGTVNTEAFF. In DNA, the CDR3 is TGTGCCAGTAATCCGACCGGGACAGTGAACACTGAAGCTTTCTTT.

This chain joins TRBV19 and TRBJ1-4; TRBD1 agrees at 7 bases. J lost 0 bases, V lost 4 bases, and 8 bases had no gene match. The CDR3 is 17 residues long. Germline V CDR1 and CDR2: LNHDA, SQIVND (reference sequence). The CDR3: CASSTTGKGATNEKLFF. In DNA, the CDR3 is TGTGCCAGTAGTACGACAGGGAAGGGGGCAACTAATGAAAAACTGTTTTTT.

V and J are TRBV5-5 and TRBJ2-3, with 11 bases fitting TRBD1. CDR1 is SGHKS and CDR2 is YYEKEE in the germline V gene (reference sequence). CDR3 length: 15 residues. V shed 5 bases, J shed 4 bases, and the junction held 6 bases outside the gene matches. The CDR3 region is CASSPWTGGPDTQYF. The DNA for the CDR3 is TGTGCCAGCAGTCCCTGGACAGGGGGCCCAGATACGCAGTATTTT.

V gene TRBV5-6 combines with J gene TRBJ1-2; TRBD1 matches at 8 bases. This CDR3 contains 15 residues. Germline assignment: CDR1 SGHDT and CDR2 YYEEEE. Trimming at V came to 0 bases and at J to 8 bases, leaving 9 bases not matched to a gene. CDR3: CASSLGGDRREGYTF. As DNA, the CDR3 is TGTGCCAGCAGCTTGGGCGGGGACAGGCGGGAAGGCTACACCTTC.

The chain recombines TRBV5-4 with TRBJ2-2; D possibly corresponds to TRBD2 (7 bases). Germline V CDR1 and CDR2: SGHNT, YYREEE (reference sequence). V gave up 1 base and J gave up 0 bases, with 13 bases separating them. This CDR3 has 17 amino acids. CDR3 loop: CASSLSGGSANTGELFF. In nucleotides, the CDR3 is TGTGCCAGCAGCTTGTCGGGGGGCTCCGCGAACACCGGGGAGCTGTTTTTT.

The gene calls are TRBV16 and TRBJ1-1; 10 positions agree with TRBD1. The CDR3 covers 18 residues. J gave up 4 bases and V 4 bases, and 15 bases lay outside the gene matches. Per germline, CDR1 KGHSY and CDR2 FQNENV. CDR3 in DNA: TGTGCCAGCAGCCCACCCTATCGGGACAGGGGACGAGGCACTGAAGCTTTCTTT. Residues: CASSPPYRDRGRGTEAFF.

This clone was observed once. The V call is TRBV5-1, the J call TRBJ2-3; no reliable D call. Per the germline V gene, CDR1 is SGHRS and CDR2 is YFSETQ. V lost 0 bases and J lost 1, with 9 bases in between. The CDR3 runs 15 residues. The CDR3 DNA is TGCGCCAGCAGCTTGGCCTCGGGTGGCACAGATACGCAGTATTTT. Protein sequence: CASSLASGGTDTQYF.